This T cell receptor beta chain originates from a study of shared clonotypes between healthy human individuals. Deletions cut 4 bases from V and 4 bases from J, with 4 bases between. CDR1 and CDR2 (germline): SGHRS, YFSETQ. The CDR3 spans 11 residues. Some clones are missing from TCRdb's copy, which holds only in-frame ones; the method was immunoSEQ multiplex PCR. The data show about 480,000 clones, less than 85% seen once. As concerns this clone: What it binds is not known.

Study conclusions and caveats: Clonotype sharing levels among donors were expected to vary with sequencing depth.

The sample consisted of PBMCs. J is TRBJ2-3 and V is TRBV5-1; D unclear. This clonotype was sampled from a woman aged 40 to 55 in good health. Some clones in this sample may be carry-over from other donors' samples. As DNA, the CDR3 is TGCGCCAGCAGCAATTCAGATACGCAGTATTTT. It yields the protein CASSNSDTQYF.